This TCR beta chain emerged from a study of blood T cell repertoires in COVID-19. Study details: The analysed material was cDNA or gDNA that came from T cells, B-cell-depleted T cells, or PBMCs.

With 2 bases clipped from V and 1 base from J, the junction kept 6 bases outside the gene matches. Germline lookup yields CDR1 KGHDR and CDR2 SFDVKD. This CDR3 has 16 amino acids. Original analysis: Scientists estimated how many nucleated cells there were by amplifying reference gene primers. The method was immunoSEQ multiplex PCR; TCRdb's version includes in-frame clones alone and lacks a portion of them. For V, J and clone size, that table is used; D and trimming come from the DNA. The table records tens of thousands of clones, about 91% of them present only once. This sequence joins TRBV24-1 and TRBJ1-1; 7 bases map to TRBD1. The sequence came from a woman between 65 and 79 years old with acute or convalescent COVID-19. The sample comprised peripheral blood. The CDR3, as DNA: TGTGCCACCAGTGATTCGGAGGGACAGACGAACACTGAAGCTTTCTTT. This translates into CATSDSEGQTNTEAFF.